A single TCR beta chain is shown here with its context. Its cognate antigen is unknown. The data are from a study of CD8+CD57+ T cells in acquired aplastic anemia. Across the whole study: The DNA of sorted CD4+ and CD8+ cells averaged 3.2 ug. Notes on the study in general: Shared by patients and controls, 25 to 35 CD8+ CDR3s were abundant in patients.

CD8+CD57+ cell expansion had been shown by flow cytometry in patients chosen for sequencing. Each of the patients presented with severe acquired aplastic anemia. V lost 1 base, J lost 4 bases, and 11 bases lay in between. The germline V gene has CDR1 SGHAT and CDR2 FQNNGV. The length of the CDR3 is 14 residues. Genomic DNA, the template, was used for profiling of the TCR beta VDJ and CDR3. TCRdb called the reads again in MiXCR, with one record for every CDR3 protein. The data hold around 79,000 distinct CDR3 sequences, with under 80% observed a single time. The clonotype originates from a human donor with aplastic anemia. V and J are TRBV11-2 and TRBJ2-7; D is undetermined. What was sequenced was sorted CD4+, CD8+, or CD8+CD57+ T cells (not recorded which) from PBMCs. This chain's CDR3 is CASSLGAGRYEQYF. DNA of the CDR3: TGTGCCAGCAGCTTAGGGGCTGGAAGGTACGAGCAGTACTTC.